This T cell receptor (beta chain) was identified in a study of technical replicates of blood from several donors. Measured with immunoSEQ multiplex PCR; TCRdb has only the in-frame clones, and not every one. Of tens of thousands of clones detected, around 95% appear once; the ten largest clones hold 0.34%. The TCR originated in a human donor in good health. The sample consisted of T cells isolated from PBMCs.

CDR3 DNA sequence: TGTGCCACCAGCAGGGGACAGCCAAATCAGCCCCAGCATTTT. Translated, it gives CATSRGQPNQPQHF. This chain uses TRBV15 with TRBJ1-5, with 7 bases fitting TRBD1. Trimming removed 3 bases from V and 4 bases from J; junction bases left unmatched: 3. Germline V gene sequence: CDR1 LNHNV, CDR2 YYDKDF (reference sequence). The CDR3 is 14 amino acids.